The rows below give T cell receptor beta chains drawn from one sample of a study of blood T cell repertoires in COVID-19. Some clones are missing from TCRdb's copy, which holds only in-frame ones; the method was immunoSEQ multiplex PCR. The data contain 85,000 to 95,000 clones, around 89% of them singletons. The sample taken for sequencing was peripheral blood. These receptors were obtained from a man between 60 and 75 years old with acute or convalescent COVID-19. The CDR3 runs from the conserved cysteine through the conserved F or W. Each record gives: CDR3 DNA, CDR3 protein, V gene, clone size, J gene, D gene. D genes are given only for firm matches. Not every row has a clone size; where given, it reads once, few, many or a size class.

CDR3 DNA: TGTGCCAGCAGCTTTGGGCGAGGGACAGGGGGTAAAAGGTACGAGCAGTACTTC; CDR3 protein: CASSFGRGTGGKRYEQYF; V gene: TRBV5-6; clone size: NA; J gene: TRBJ2-7; D gene: TRBD1
CDR3 DNA: TGCAGCGTTGTTGGAGTTACGTACGAGCAGTACTTC; CDR3 protein: CSVVGVTYEQYF; V gene: TRBV29-1; clone size: NA; J gene: TRBJ2-7; D gene: NA
CDR3 DNA: TGTGCCATCAGTGACCTTGCAGTCCCAGGCTATGGCTACACCTTC; CDR3 protein: CAISDLAVPGYGYTF; V gene: TRBV10-3; clone size: NA; J gene: TRBJ1-2; D gene: NA
CDR3 DNA: TGTGCCAGCACCGAACTAGCGGGGGCCGACGGGCAGTACTTC; CDR3 protein: CASTELAGADGQYF; V gene: TRBV2; clone size: NA; J gene: TRBJ2-7; D gene: TRBD2
CDR3 DNA: TGTGCCAGCAGTCCTCTAGCGGGAAGGGACGAGCAGTACTTC; CDR3 protein: CASSPLAGRDEQYF; V gene: TRBV6-1; clone size: NA; J gene: TRBJ2-7; D gene: TRBD2
CDR3 DNA: TGTGCCAGTAGTAAAGGACTAGCGGGGTCTGAGCAGTTCTTC; CDR3 protein: CASSKGLAGSEQFF; V gene: TRBV19; clone size: NA; J gene: TRBJ2-1; D gene: TRBD2
CDR3 DNA: TGTGCCAGTAGTATACGGAGACAAGAGACCCAGTACTTC; CDR3 protein: CASSIRRQETQYF; V gene: TRBV19; clone size: NA; J gene: TRBJ2-5; D gene: NA
CDR3 DNA: TGTGCCAGCAGCGGGGACAGAATCACAGATACGCAGTATTTT; CDR3 protein: CASSGDRITDTQYF; V gene: TRBV3-1/TRBV3-2; clone size: NA; J gene: TRBJ2-3; D gene: TRBD1
CDR3 DNA: TGCGCCAGCAGCTCCGGACAGGGCGGCTATGGCTACACCTTC; CDR3 protein: CASSSGQGGYGYTF; V gene: TRBV5-1; clone size: NA; J gene: TRBJ1-2; D gene: TRBD1
CDR3 DNA: TGTGCCAGCAGTCCGGGACTAGTTCTCGGCGGGGAGCTGTTTTTT; CDR3 protein: CASSPGLVLGGELFF; V gene: TRBV11-2; clone size: NA; J gene: TRBJ2-2; D gene: TRBD2
CDR3 DNA: TGTGCCAGCAGTCCCAACAGGGATAATTCACCCCTCCACTTT; CDR3 protein: CASSPNRDNSPLHF; V gene: TRBV2; clone size: NA; J gene: TRBJ1-6; D gene: NA
CDR3 DNA: TGTGCCAGCAGCAAAGGAAACGACAGGGGTGTGGCCGGGGAGCTGTTTTTT; CDR3 protein: CASSKGNDRGVAGELFF; V gene: TRBV21-1; clone size: NA; J gene: TRBJ2-2; D gene: NA
CDR3 DNA: TGTGCCAGCACCCCGGCGGGGGGCACTGAAGCTTTCTTT; CDR3 protein: CASTPAGGTEAFF; V gene: TRBV6-5; clone size: NA; J gene: TRBJ1-1; D gene: NA
CDR3 DNA: TGTGCCAGCAGCACTTTCGGCGGGAACACCGGGGAGCTGTTTTTT; CDR3 protein: CASSTFGGNTGELFF; V gene: TRBV7-3; clone size: NA; J gene: TRBJ2-2; D gene: NA
CDR3 DNA: TGTGCCAGTAGTACCGCGGCGCCAGAGACCCAGTACTTC; CDR3 protein: CASSTAAPETQYF; V gene: TRBV19; clone size: NA; J gene: TRBJ2-5; D gene: NA
CDR3 DNA: TGCGCCAGCAGCCCTACGCCAACTAATGAAAAACTGTTTTTT; CDR3 protein: CASSPTPTNEKLFF; V gene: TRBV5-1; clone size: NA; J gene: TRBJ1-4; D gene: NA
CDR3 DNA: TGTGCCTGGAGCGCGGGACAGGGACGGGGCTACACCTTC; CDR3 protein: CAWSAGQGRGYTF; V gene: TRBV30; clone size: NA; J gene: TRBJ1-2; D gene: TRBD1
CDR3 DNA: TGTGCCAGCAGTCCGGGACAGAGCCTCCAAAACATTCAGTACTTC; CDR3 protein: CASSPGQSLQNIQYF; V gene: TRBV6-5; clone size: NA; J gene: TRBJ2-4; D gene: TRBD1
CDR3 DNA: TGTGCCAGCTGGACAGGGGATGAAAAACTGTTTTTT; CDR3 protein: CASWTGDEKLFF; V gene: TRBV6-5; clone size: NA; J gene: TRBJ1-4; D gene: TRBD1
CDR3 DNA: TGTGCCAGCAGTTTCAACAGGGGTGATGGCTACACCTTC; CDR3 protein: CASSFNRGDGYTF; V gene: TRBV27; clone size: NA; J gene: TRBJ1-2; D gene: TRBD1
CDR3 DNA: TGTGCCAGCAGCGAGGGGGTTGACTATGGCTACACCTTC; CDR3 protein: CASSEGVDYGYTF; V gene: TRBV7-9; clone size: NA; J gene: TRBJ1-2; D gene: NA
CDR3 DNA: TGCGCCAGCAAGAGTGGGCAGGGGGCCACCGGGGCCAACGTCCTGACTTTC; CDR3 protein: CASKSGQGATGANVLTF; V gene: TRBV5-1; clone size: NA; J gene: TRBJ2-6; D gene: TRBD1
CDR3 DNA: TGTGCCACCCACCGCGGGAGGGCCATAAATGAGCAGTTCTTC; CDR3 protein: CATHRGRAINEQFF; V gene: TRBV27; clone size: NA; J gene: TRBJ2-1; D gene: TRBD2
CDR3 DNA: TGCGCCAGCAGTACCCCGGGGGGCATCCAGTACTTC; CDR3 protein: CASSTPGGIQYF; V gene: TRBV5-1; clone size: NA; J gene: TRBJ2-5; D gene: NA
CDR3 DNA: TGTGCCAGTAGTATGGGGCCCCGGAACACTGAAGCTTTCTTT; CDR3 protein: CASSMGPRNTEAFF; V gene: TRBV19; clone size: once; J gene: TRBJ1-1; D gene: NA
CDR3 DNA: TGCGCCAGCAGCTCTAACGGGCGGGGTTACGAGCAGTACTTC; CDR3 protein: CASSSNGRGYEQYF; V gene: TRBV5-1; clone size: NA; J gene: TRBJ2-7; D gene: NA